A selection of T cell receptor beta chains follows, all from one sample in a study of cytomegalovirus exposure and HLA in healthy donors. TCRdb's table, derived via immunoSEQ multiplex PCR, lists solely in-frame clones and lacks some. This table has about 180,000 clones, 70% to 85% appearing once. Input material: PBMCs. Receptors were obtained from a woman in her forties in good health and CMV-seronegative. Each CDR3 is given with its conserved first and last residue. D genes are given only for firm matches. A clone size is listed for some rows: how often the clone was seen (once, few, many), or a class if it is expanded.

D: TRBD2; size: NA; J: TRBJ2-5; V: TRBV4-2; DNA: TGTGCCAGCAGCCAAAGGGAACTAGCGGGAGGGGGAGAGACCCAGTACTTC; CDR3: CASSQRELAGGGETQYF
D: NA; size: NA; J: TRBJ2-7; V: TRBV7-9; DNA: TGTGCCAGCAGCTTAGTGGGAGTCTACGAGCAGTACTTC; CDR3: CASSLVGVYEQYF
D: NA; size: NA; J: TRBJ1-2; V: TRBV5-1; DNA: TGCGCCAGCAGCTTGGCCCGGGGTGAATTCTATGGCTACACCTTC; CDR3: CASSLARGEFYGYTF
D: TRBD2; size: NA; J: TRBJ2-3; V: TRBV27; DNA: TGTGCCAGCAGTCTGCCGGACTTGGCGGGAGATCGGGATACGCAGTATTTT; CDR3: CASSLPDLAGDRDTQYF
D: NA; size: once; J: TRBJ2-1; V: TRBV30; DNA: TGTGCCTGGACACTTTCTAGAGAGCAGTTCTTC; CDR3: CAWTLSREQFF
D: NA; size: NA; J: TRBJ2-2; V: TRBV19; DNA: TGTGCCAGTAGCGTTGGGGCGGCCGGGGAGCTGTTTTTT; CDR3: CASSVGAAGELFF
D: NA; size: NA; J: TRBJ1-1; V: TRBV6-1; DNA: TGTGCCAGCAGTGTCGAATTGGGCAAGAACACTGAAGCTTTCTTT; CDR3: CASSVELGKNTEAFF
D: NA; size: NA; J: TRBJ1-2; V: TRBV15; DNA: TGTGCCACCAGCAGAGCCAGCGGGGGAGTGGGCTACACCTTC; CDR3: CATSRASGGVGYTF
D: NA; size: NA; J: TRBJ2-1; V: TRBV7-9; DNA: TGTGCCAGCAGTTTTGACAGGTTCTACAATGAGCAGTTCTTC; CDR3: CASSFDRFYNEQFF
D: NA; size: NA; J: TRBJ2-7; V: TRBV7-8; DNA: TGTGCCAGCAGCCTAAGCGCTGGGGGGAGCGAGCAGTACTTC; CDR3: CASSLSAGGSEQYF
D: TRBD2; size: NA; J: TRBJ2-1; V: TRBV5-1; DNA: TGCGCCAGCAGCCCTACTACTAGCGGGAGGGCGGAGCAGTTCTTC; CDR3: CASSPTTSGRAEQFF
D: TRBD1; size: NA; J: TRBJ2-7; V: TRBV29-1; DNA: TGCAGCGTTGAGGGACAGAACTCCTACGAGCAGTACTTC; CDR3: CSVEGQNSYEQYF
D: NA; size: NA; J: TRBJ1-1; V: TRBV11-3; DNA: TGTGCCAGCAGCTTCCCAGGGGCAGGGAGAGCTGAAGCTTTCTTT; CDR3: CASSFPGAGRAEAFF
D: TRBD1; size: NA; J: TRBJ1-6; V: TRBV10-1; DNA: TGCGCCAGCAGTGAGTCAGGAGGGACAGGGGATTCACCCCTCCACTTT; CDR3: CASSESGGTGDSPLHF
D: NA; size: NA; J: TRBJ2-7; V: TRBV9; DNA: TGTGCCAGCAGCGTAGGACTTTCTGGGTACGAGCAGTACTTC; CDR3: CASSVGLSGYEQYF
D: TRBD1; size: NA; J: TRBJ1-2; V: TRBV7-9; DNA: TGTGCCAGCAGCCCCGGGACAGACCGTGGCTACACCTTC; CDR3: CASSPGTDRGYTF
D: TRBD1; size: NA; J: TRBJ1-1; V: TRBV15; DNA: TGTGCCACCAGCAGACCGGACAGGTCCACTGAAGCTTTCTTT; CDR3: CATSRPDRSTEAFF
D: NA; size: NA; J: TRBJ1-6; V: TRBV11-3; DNA: TGTGCCAGCAGCTCAGTGGGCAATTCACCCCTCCACTTT; CDR3: CASSSVGNSPLHF
D: TRBD1; size: once; J: TRBJ1-5; V: TRBV7-2; DNA: TGTGCCAGCAGCTTAGGGGGGACAGGGGTTCAGCCCCAGCATTTT; CDR3: CASSLGGTGVQPQHF
D: TRBD1; size: NA; J: TRBJ2-1; V: TRBV9; DNA: TGTGCCAGCAGCGCCAGGACAGGGGGTGGGAATGAGCAGTTCTTC; CDR3: CASSARTGGGNEQFF
D: NA; size: once; J: TRBJ2-7; V: TRBV5-1; DNA: TGCGCCAGCAGACGTTCCGGGCAGGGAAACACCTACGAGCAGTACTTC; CDR3: CASRRSGQGNTYEQYF
D: NA; size: NA; J: TRBJ1-3; V: TRBV28; DNA: TGTGCCAGCAGTTCGACAGGAGAACACTCTGGAAACACCATATATTTT; CDR3: CASSSTGEHSGNTIYF
D: NA; size: NA; J: TRBJ1-4; V: TRBV5-4; DNA: TGTGCCAGCAGCTTGCGGTCGCAGGGTAGTGAAAAACTGTTTTTT; CDR3: CASSLRSQGSEKLFF
D: NA; size: NA; J: TRBJ2-7; V: TRBV27; DNA: TGTGCCAGCAGTTTGCGGGGCAGCCCGGAAGAGCAGTACTTC; CDR3: CASSLRGSPEEQYF
D: NA; size: NA; J: TRBJ1-1; V: TRBV28; DNA: TGTGCCAGCCAAAGGGGCGTTGAAGCTTTCTTT; CDR3: CASQRGVEAFF
D: TRBD1; size: NA; J: TRBJ2-2; V: TRBV7-3; DNA: TGTGCCAGCAGCTACGACAGGGGAACCGGGGAGCTGTTTTTT; CDR3: CASSYDRGTGELFF
D: TRBD1; size: NA; J: TRBJ1-2; V: TRBV5-1; DNA: TGCGCCAGCAGCTTTGACAGGGCTGGCTACACCTTC; CDR3: CASSFDRAGYTF
D: NA; size: NA; J: TRBJ2-1; V: TRBV5-1; DNA: TGCGCCAGCAGAGGGGACTCGTCCTACAATGAGCAGTTCTTC; CDR3: CASRGDSSYNEQFF
D: TRBD2; size: NA; J: TRBJ2-3; V: TRBV10-3; DNA: TGTGCCATCAGTGAGTCGGCGGTAGCGGGAACAGATACGCAGTATTTT; CDR3: CAISESAVAGTDTQYF
D: NA; size: NA; J: TRBJ1-2; V: TRBV28; DNA: TGTGCCAGCAGTTCCTGGGCGGCAGGGAAGGGCTACACCTTC; CDR3: CASSSWAAGKGYTF
D: NA; size: NA; J: TRBJ2-5; V: TRBV7-7; DNA: TGTGCTAGCAGCTTAGGCCTCGGACAGATCCAAGAGACCCAGTACTTC; CDR3: CASSLGLGQIQETQYF
D: TRBD2; size: NA; J: TRBJ2-1; V: TRBV2; DNA: TGTGCCGCCTCCGCCGGGAGCGCCGGACTAGATGGTCCGTTCTTC; CDR3: CAASAGSAGLDGPFF
D: TRBD2; size: NA; J: TRBJ2-1; V: TRBV15; DNA: TGTGCCACCAGCGGAGGGGGGACTAGCGGGAGAAGGGAGCAGTTCTTC; CDR3: CATSGGGTSGRREQFF
D: NA; size: NA; J: TRBJ1-6; V: TRBV25-1; DNA: TGTGCCAGCAGCAAGGGGGGGAGTTCACCCCTCCACTTT; CDR3: CASSKGGSSPLHF
D: TRBD2; size: NA; J: TRBJ2-3; V: TRBV9; DNA: TGTGCCAGCAGCGTAGAGCTGCGGGGGGGCCGGAATACGCAGTATTTT; CDR3: CASSVELRGGRNTQYF
D: TRBD2; size: NA; J: TRBJ2-3; V: TRBV4-1; DNA: TGCGCCAGCAGCCGACCCTCTAGCGGGAGGATTTACACAGATACGCAGTATTTT; CDR3: CASSRPSSGRIYTDTQYF
D: TRBD1; size: NA; J: TRBJ1-1; V: TRBV6-6; DNA: TGTGCCAGCAACAGCAAGGACAGGGGAAGCACTGAAGCTTTCTTT; CDR3: CASNSKDRGSTEAFF
D: NA; size: once; J: TRBJ2-5; V: TRBV28; DNA: TGTGCCAGCAGTCTCACAGTACAAGAGACCCAGTACTTC; CDR3: CASSLTVQETQYF
D: NA; size: NA; J: TRBJ2-7; V: TRBV30; DNA: TGTGCCTGGTCGCGGGAAGAGAAGTACGAGCAGTACTTC; CDR3: CAWSREEKYEQYF
D: TRBD1; size: NA; J: TRBJ1-4; V: TRBV5-4; DNA: TGTGCCAGCAGCTTGGCCGGGACAGGGGGTGAAAAACTGTTTTTT; CDR3: CASSLAGTGGEKLFF
D: NA; size: NA; J: TRBJ2-3; V: TRBV5-1; DNA: TGCGCCAGCAGCTTGGTTCCCTCCGGAGGCACAGATACGCAGTATTTT; CDR3: CASSLVPSGGTDTQYF
D: NA; size: NA; J: TRBJ2-3; V: TRBV29-1; DNA: TGCAGCGGGGAGGGGGGGGTAGATACGCAGTATTTT; CDR3: CSGEGGVDTQYF
D: NA; size: NA; J: TRBJ1-5; V: TRBV4-2; DNA: TGTGCCAGCAGCCAAGATTTCAGGGGAAATCAGCCCCAGCATTTT; CDR3: CASSQDFRGNQPQHF
D: TRBD1; size: NA; J: TRBJ1-2; V: TRBV5-6; DNA: TGTGCCAGCAGCTTGCCGGGACAGGGAGTATATGGCTACACCTTC; CDR3: CASSLPGQGVYGYTF
D: TRBD2; size: NA; J: TRBJ2-3; V: TRBV5-1; DNA: TGCGCCAGCAGCTGGAAAGGCGGGAGGGCAGATACGCAGTATTTT; CDR3: CASSWKGGRADTQYF
D: NA; size: NA; J: TRBJ1-2; V: TRBV7-9; DNA: TGTGCCAGCAGCAGGGGGTCAGAGAACTATGGCTACACCTTC; CDR3: CASSRGSENYGYTF
D: NA; size: few; J: TRBJ1-1; V: TRBV4-1; DNA: TGCGCCAGCAGCCAAGGAGGATACGAGGCCATGAACACTGAAGCTTTCTTT; CDR3: CASSQGGYEAMNTEAFF
D: NA; size: NA; J: TRBJ2-1; V: TRBV10-3; DNA: TGTGCCACCCAGGGAACAGTCGGGAATGAGCAGTTCTTC; CDR3: CATQGTVGNEQFF
D: NA; size: NA; J: TRBJ1-1; V: TRBV9; DNA: TGTGCCAGCAGCGTCAGTTTGAACACTGAAGCTTTCTTT; CDR3: CASSVSLNTEAFF
D: NA; size: NA; J: TRBJ2-7; V: TRBV10-2; DNA: TGCGCCAGCAGTGAGTCAACAGGGAGATACGAGCAGTACTTC; CDR3: CASSESTGRYEQYF
D: NA; size: NA; J: TRBJ1-2; V: TRBV5-1; DNA: TGTGCCAGCAGCTTGACAGGCGAGCCCTATGGCTACACCTTC; CDR3: CASSLTGEPYGYTF